This T cell receptor beta chain was recorded in a study of cytomegalovirus exposure and HLA in healthy donors (dated by TCRdb to the late 2010s). Broadly, across the study: An earlier analysis of under 600 of the donors reported approximately 270 Gb of sequence data and more than 90 million unique TCR beta sequences from 190 million or so T cells. HLA typing included class I and class II loci at four-digit resolution. In addition to the first cohort of 666 subjects, a separate validation cohort of 120 different subjects was used. Among about 360 genotyped donors of the cohort, an average of about 240,000 unique TCR beta nucleotide sequences were sequenced per donor, approximately 20% of them non-productive. Typing coverage differed by locus: A, B, C, DRB1 and DQB1 were typed in about 620-630 donors, DQA1 in roughly 500, DPA1 in approximately 600, and DPB1 in just under 480. A later genetic analysis used genome-wide SNP genotypes for about 65% of the roughly 700 donors, treating that subset as a discovery cohort. The study profiled the T cell repertoires of around 700 subjects by immunosequencing and related them to cytomegalovirus serostatus. An early release covering over 500 HLA-typed donors comprised 300 to 350 gigabases of sequencing data and approximately 80 million unique TCR sequences. Because of strong linkage in the cohort, 4 to 6 DR-DQ haplotypes were treated as single units for association and clustering. The study combined high-throughput TCR immunosequencing, statistical association of individual TCRs with disease status, and machine learning to predict cytomegalovirus infection status. Of the roughly 430 genotyped donors, approximately 80% fell in the genetic ancestry cluster associated with self-reported Caucasian donors. Rather than drawing on any new phenotypic data, the later analysis identified candidate immune exposures from TCR beta sequences and the way those sequences occurred across donors. A later analysis re-analyzed previously published TCR beta repertoires from roughly 690 donors and added high-resolution HLA genotyping to study TCR occurrence patterns. Every discovery cohort repertoire had been produced on one sequencing platform. In an earlier analysis of 587 of the donors, high-throughput TCR beta sequencing was used to judge whether each TCR beta V gene segment behaved as functional or pseudogenic. The study was designed to test whether signatures of past pathogen exposure could be identified by cataloging public T cell receptors. Donor age, sex, ethnicity and CMV serostatus were compiled alongside the repertoire data.

Trimming at the junction amounts to 1 base on V and 0 bases on J, and the germline ends lie 12 bases apart. CDR3 length: 16 amino acids, cysteine to phenylalanine. Of all the DNA, just the CDR3 is kept, 48 bases in frame from base 1. Looking up the germline V gene yields CDR1 MNHEY and CDR2 SVGAGI. As regards this clone: Its antigen is still unknown. Base quality data are lacking; no much larger clone is found one base away.

Libraries were built with the immunoSEQ multiplex PCR assay. For the multiplex PCR, a mixture combining 60 forward primers for TCR Vbeta segments and 13 reverse primers for TCR Jbeta segments was used. A multiplex PCR assay on genomic DNA amplified the CDR3 region of rearranged TCR beta genes. The Illumina HiSeq System was used to sequence the amplified TCR beta libraries as 87-base-pair reads. In the original analysis: Across the roughly 700 repertoires, a later analysis counted roughly 77 million unique TCR beta chains, approximately 10 million of which were shared by at least two donors. Raw reads were error-corrected and collapsed into unique sequences with a nearest-neighbor algorithm that merged closely related sequences to remove PCR and sequencing errors. Alignment of CDR3 sequences to IMGT reference sequences was used to assign V, D and J gene segments. For a sequence to be retained, at least a six-nucleotide match to both a V gene segment and a J gene segment was required. Rearrangements were called productive when the CDR3 lacked stop codons and stayed in frame with V and J; all others were non-productive. Following IMGT convention, CDR3 was defined as the stretch from the second conserved V-encoded cysteine to the conserved J-encoded phenylalanine. The earlier analysis of about 640 of the donors excluded any sequence lacking an unambiguous match to a single V gene segment. An earlier analysis of approximately 590 of the donors classified V segments as functional when productive rearrangements were above 56.7% and as segregating when the standard deviation between donors was above 5%. To diagnose cytomegalovirus status from the catalog of TCR beta chain sequences, a statistical classification framework was built. V and J gene assignment, in a later analysis, came from comparing TCR nucleotide sequences with IMGT/GENE-DB human TR gene sequences. A later analysis assigned CDR3 sequences and most-parsimonious VDJ recombination scenarios with the TCRdist pipeline. In a later analysis, every TCR beta chain was defined by the combination of its CDR3 amino acid sequence and its V-gene family, and reads without a unique V-gene family were dropped. To address suspected cross-contamination and a sequencing artifact, a later analysis removed some 620 highly shared, low-generation-probability nucleotide sequences. In a later analysis, a clonal expansion index for each public chain was calculated from normalized within-repertoire ranks of inferred template counts. Generation probabilities in a later analysis came from a VDJ recombination model fitted to out-of-frame rearrangements, and those results were checked against IGoR. In a later analysis, hypergeometric tests were used to score TCR-TCR, TCR-HLA and TCR-CMV co-occurrence, with a repertoire-size bias correction applied to TCR pairs. To estimate false discovery rates, a later analysis permuted the HLA or CMV assignments 20 times. A later analysis grouped co-occurring TCRs with DBSCAN, adding TCRdist sequence similarity when clustering within HLA-allele-positive subsets. Repertoires with fewer than 30,000 or more than 120,000 public chains were left out of co-occurrence clustering, as were five repertoires with anomalous nucleotide sharing. TCRdb retrieved this table from immuneACCESS and kept in-frame rearrangements only. Not all clones are present; in checked studies, unresolved V genes account for under half, and no reason is known for the remainder. The D gene and trimming were derived from the DNA, and the V and J assignments and clone size from that table. Within this sample are roughly 130,000 clones, with nearly 85% of them counted one time only. Of the sample, approximately 1.1% falls within the top ten clones.

The cohort comprised 710 or so healthy bone marrow donors. All cohort members were sampled while nominally healthy, although unrecorded immune exposures were likely present. The donor was CMV seronegative and was included in the group of 352 seronegative cohort members. Each donor provided a peripheral blood sample, and peripheral blood mononuclear cells were used for TCR beta sequencing. The Qiagen DNeasy Blood Extraction Kit was used to extract genomic DNA from the blood cell samples. What the study reported, not specific to this receptor: Several of the top co-occurrence clusters appeared to be linked to parvovirus B19, influenza, CMV and Epstein-Barr virus, according to a later analysis. The classifier was reported to diagnose cytomegalovirus status with high specificity and sensitivity in both the original cohort and the validation cohort. In vitro tests confirmed that a few of the cytomegalovirus-associated TCR beta chains recognize cytomegalovirus antigens. CMV serostatus was the only immune exposure information available for the cohort. The earlier analysis of 587 of the donors excluded roughly 17 rarely observed V segments, including chromosome 9 orphons, because counts were too low. In a later analysis, HLA-associated TCR beta chains were found to be more clonally expanded and to have lower generation probabilities than equally common non-associated chains. A group of highly shared sequence variants was considered likely to be a technical artifact of the sequencing pipeline. Presence/absence analyses assumed roughly uniform sequencing depth across donors, an assumption that may not hold. A later analysis found that TCR association rates varied across HLA loci, with DRB1 alleles showing the most associated TCRs and HLA-C alleles the fewest. In a later genetic analysis, a missense DCLRE1C variant was associated with V-gene and J-gene trimming of TCR beta chains, and the association was replicated in an independent cohort. Because the 87-base-pair reads could not distinguish some IMGT-functional V segments, including TRBV6-2 and TRBV6-3, those segments were excluded. A further reported finding was that TCR beta sequences accurately predicted the HLA-A and HLA-B alleles for most subjects in the first cohort. While some public TCRs were present in many individuals, most TCR sequences turned up only very rarely across donors. In this cohort, only TCR beta chains were sequenced, and detectable features were limited by the absence of alpha or paired-chain data. When HLA alleles, especially DR and DQ, strongly co-occurred, TCR associations were difficult to assign to individual alleles. Compared with the roughly 720-donor mean, donors in an Asian-associated ancestry cluster had fewer N-insertions in productive TCRs, according to a later genetic analysis. According to the authors, the approach could potentially be generalized to other disease states and immunological phenotypes. In a later analysis, 16,951 TCR beta sequences were associated with specific HLA alleles at a false discovery rate of 0.05. HLA typing was unavailable for some donors at each locus, so association tests used only the typed subset. The study gave a list of about 170 TCR beta chains associated with cytomegalovirus. In an earlier analysis of more than 500 of the donors, most TCR beta V segments appeared in productive rearrangements about 87% or about 30% of the time, broadly matching IMGT annotations. Correlated functional status among segregating V segments might reflect linkage disequilibrium, but an unknown experimental factor could not be ruled out. A later analysis found that most CMV-associated TCR beta chains appeared HLA-restricted, with HLA associations seemingly driven largely by CMV exposure.

The sequencing input was PBMCs. The V and J segments used are TRBV6-5 and TRBJ2-5, and possibly TRBD2, on 7 matching bases. The TCR originated in a boy younger than 18 in good health and CMV-seronegative. Read as DNA, the sequence is TGTGCCAGCAGTTACTGGGCGGGGGCTAACCAAGAGACCCAGTACTTC. The encoded protein is CASSYWAGANQETQYF.